These 10 T cell receptor beta chains came from one sample sequenced in a study of PD-1 blockade in mismatch repair-deficient tumors. Here immunoSEQ multiplex PCR was the method, and the copy in TCRdb shows in-frame clones only, minus some. This table holds some 21,000 clones, roughly 80% found once. Source: PBMCs, taken 52 weeks after starting pembrolizumab. These TCRs come from an adult with mismatch repair-deficient cancer.

The chain is built from TRBV20-1 and TRBJ2-5; no clear D. The V gene lost 3 bases and the J gene lost 5 bases, with 7 bases spanning the gap. Germline CDR1 is DFQATT and CDR2 is SNEGSKA (reference sequence). The CDR3 runs 11 residues. CDR3 in DNA: TGCAGTGCTAGTCCCTTGGAGACCCAGTACTTC. Encoded protein: CSASPLETQYF.

The chain joins TRBV6-1 to TRBJ2-3, with D possibly matching TRBD2 (6 bases). The CDR3 has 15 residues. From germline, CDR1 is MNHNS and CDR2 SASEGT. The ends were cut back, 7 bases at V and 3 bases at J, with 17 bases in the middle. CDR3 amino acids: CASNLGGTGTDTQYF. CDR3 DNA sequence: TGTGCCAGCAACCTGGGCGGGACGGGGACAGATACGCAGTATTTT.

The sample holds a few counts of this clone. The chain uses TRBV7-9 and TRBJ1-4; D is uncertain. V was cut by 2 bases and J by 6 bases, with 10 bases left in between. This CDR3 has 14 residues. Germline V gene data show CDR1 as SEHNR and CDR2 as FQNEAQ (reference sequence). The CDR3 sequence is CASSLRGRDEKLFF. The CDR3 DNA follows: TGTGCCAGCAGCTTACGCGGGAGAGATGAAAAACTGTTTTTT.

The J gene is TRBJ1-2, the V gene TRBV5-4; 8 positions agree with TRBD1. With V trimmed by 4 bases and J by 4 bases, 6 bases remained unmatched. CDR1 and CDR2 from the germline V gene are SGHNT and YYREEE (reference sequence). This CDR3 contains 14 residues. CDR3 in DNA: TGTGCCAGCAGCCGAACACAGGGGGGCTATGGCTACACCTTC. It encodes CASSRTQGGYGYTF.

The rearrangement uses TRBV6-5 and TRBJ1-4; 7 bases line up with TRBD1. This CDR3 contains 15 residues. CDR1 is MNHEY and CDR2 is SVGAGI in the germline V gene. With V trimmed by 0 bases and J by 8 bases, 6 bases remained unmatched. The CDR3 sequence: CASSYSGTAPEKLFF. The CDR3 DNA reads TGTGCCAGCAGTTACTCTGGGACAGCGCCAGAAAAACTGTTTTTT.

The chain carries TRBV7-3 and TRBJ1-2; tentative D call: TRBD1 (5 bases). The germline V gene has CDR1 SGHTA and CDR2 FQGTGA. This CDR3 is built from 13 residues. Trimming pared 0 bases from V and 8 bases from J, leaving 10 bases between. The CDR3 loop reads CASSLTGVGGYTF. CDR3 sequence (DNA): TGTGCCAGCAGCTTAACAGGGGTGGGCGGCTACACCTTC.

The chain links TRBV5-8 to TRBJ2-3; 9 bases fit TRBD1. V lost 4 bases and J lost 5; bases outside the gene matches: 8. CDR3 length: 15 residues. The germline gives CDR1 SGHTS, CDR2 YDEGEE. The CDR3 sequence: CASSTGTGSGDTQYF. The DNA of the CDR3 is TGTGCCAGCAGCACCGGGACAGGGTCGGGAGATACGCAGTATTTT.

Points on this clone: The junction and the germline gene differ at one end; a read error may be behind it. The chain carries TRBV9 and TRBJ2-3; 11 bases are shared with TRBD2. The CDR3 is 13 residues long. Per the germline V gene, CDR1 is SGDLS and CDR2 is YYNGEE. The CDR3 DNA reads TGTGCCAGTAGCGGGAGGGCGGCAGATACGCAGTATTTT. This encodes CASSGRAADTQYF.

Concerning this clone itself: Within the sample, other DNA sequences also encode this same CDR3. The chain is built from TRBV14 and TRBJ1-2; no firm D call. Trimming shortened V by 0 bases and J by 8 bases, and 10 bases separated the two germline ends. This CDR3 contains 13 residues. The germline gives CDR1 SGHDN, CDR2 FVKESK. CDR3 coding DNA: TGTGCCAGCAGCCAAGAATATGGTCGGGGCTACACCTTC. Its translation: CASSQEYGRGYTF.

The chain combines TRBV19 with TRBJ1-3, with TRBD1 as a possible D gene (5 bases). The CDR3 sequence is 16 residues long. Trimming cost V 3 bases and J 0 bases, with 12 bases left between them. Germline CDR1 and CDR2: LNHDA and SQIVND (reference sequence). The CDR3 DNA reads as TGTGCCAGTAGTATCTTAGGGGCCAACTCTGGAAACACCATATATTTT. It yields the protein CASSILGANSGNTIYF.